The 10 T cell receptor beta chains below all came from one sample that was sequenced in a study of shared clonotypes between healthy human individuals. The data were produced by immunoSEQ multiplex PCR, yet TCRdb's version contains in-frame clones alone and is incomplete. The table shows roughly 2.4 million clones, with nearly 97% occurring only once. Input material: naive CD4+ T cells sorted from blood. Subset noted: CD45RA+ positively selected. The receptors derive from a man younger than 30 in good health.

About this clone itself: One end of the junction fails to match germline, which may point to a read error. The genes are TRBV4-3 and TRBJ2-7; D may be TRBD1 or TRBD2 (5 bases each). This CDR3 has 12 amino acids. Germline V gene data show CDR1 as LGHNA and CDR2 as YSLEER. CDR3 loop: CASSQSPGRLLF. The CDR3 region has the DNA TGCGCCAGCAGCCAGTCACCGGGACGCCTCTTATTC.

This chain uses TRBV5-1 with TRBJ2-2, with TRBD2 identical over 11 bases. The CDR3 is made up of 15 amino acids. Germline V gene sequence: CDR1 SGHRS, CDR2 YFSETQ. J was trimmed by 3 bases and V by 2 bases; bases with no gene match: 0. CDR3 sequence (DNA): TGCGCCAGCAGCTTTAGCGGGAGGGACACCGGGGAGCTGTTTTTT. It yields the protein CASSFSGRDTGELFF.

The chain links TRBV7-2 to TRBJ2-3; D is undetermined. Germline CDR1 reads SGHTA; CDR2 reads FQGNSA. This CDR3 comprises 15 residues. Between the trimmed V and J ends, which lost 2 bases and 2 bases, there was a span of 11 bases. The CDR3 DNA reads TGTGCCAGCAGCTTAAACGCACCAAACACAGATACGCAGTATTTT. Protein: CASSLNAPNTDTQYF. Filled out from reference TRBV7-2 and TRBJ2-3, the complete variable domain reads GAGVSQSPSNKVTEKGKDVELRCDPISGHTALYWYRQSLGQGLEFLIYFQGNSAPDKSGLPSDRFSAERTGGSVSTLTIQRTQQEDSAVYLCASSLNAPNTDTQYFGPGTRLTVL.

The chain has TRBV28 and TRBJ1-4, with D maybe TRBD1 (6 bases). The CDR3 is 15 residues long. Germline assignment: CDR1 MDHEN and CDR2 SYDVKM. V dropped 4 bases and J dropped 4 bases, with 13 bases sitting between them. The CDR3 nucleotides are TGTGCCAGCAGTTCGCAACAGGGTAGTAATGAAAAACTGTTTTTT. It specifies CASSSQQGSNEKLFF.

CDR3 bases: TGTGCCAGCAGCCCCACGTCCCCGACTAGCGGGGCAGAGACCCAGTACTTC. It encodes CASSPTSPTSGAETQYF. J is TRBJ2-5 and V is TRBV9; TRBD2 agrees at 11 bases. Germline V gives CDR1 SGDLS, CDR2 YYNGEE. This CDR3 contains 17 residues. V trimming: 4 bases; J trimming: 4 bases; junction bases outside the gene matches: 12.

The chain joins TRBV7-2 to TRBJ1-1; TRBD1 is a possible D gene (6 bases). This CDR3 has 14 amino acids. Germline V lookup: CDR1 SGHTA, CDR2 FQGNSA. Trimming took 5 bases from V and 2 from J, leaving 12 bases between them. The CDR3 region has the DNA TGTGCCAGCAGCGAATACAGGGATAACACTGAAGCTTTCTTT. Translating gives CASSEYRDNTEAFF.

V is TRBV30 and J is TRBJ1-5; possible D gene TRBD1, 5 bases. Trimming shortened V by 7 bases and J by 2 bases, and 9 bases separated the two germline ends. Germline V CDR1 and CDR2: GTSNPN, SVGIG (reference sequence). CDR3 length equals 12 residues. CDR3 sequence: CAYDSCNQPQHF. The CDR3 coding sequence is TGTGCCTATGACAGCTGCAATCAGCCCCAGCATTTT.

The chain joins TRBV2 to TRBJ1-6; a possible D gene is TRBD1 (6 bases). In germline, CDR1 is SNHLY, CDR2 FYNNEI. V gave up 4 bases and J gave up 10 bases, with 14 bases separating them. The CDR3 consists of 14 residues. CDR3 in DNA: TGTGCCAGCAGTGTGAGGGGGAAGGGATCACCCCTCCACTTT. Protein product: CASSVRGKGSPLHF.

The J gene is TRBJ2-1, the V gene TRBV7-9, with 8 nucleotides matching TRBD2. The CDR3 runs 19 residues. The V gene end was trimmed by 2 bases and the J gene end by 0 bases; junction bases not matched to a gene: 12. CDR1 and CDR2 (germline): SEHNR, FQNEAQ (reference sequence). The CDR3 region is CASSLSGLAGGLSYNEQFF. The CDR3 nucleotides read TGTGCCAGCAGCTTAAGCGGGCTAGCGGGCGGTCTCTCCTACAATGAGCAGTTCTTC.

The V call is TRBV7-9, the J call TRBJ2-7; 13 positions agree with TRBD2. Trimming removed 5 bases from V and 3 bases from J; junction bases left unmatched: 4. CDR1 is SEHNR and CDR2 is FQNEAQ in the germline V gene (reference sequence). The CDR3 spans 15 residues. CDR3 DNA: TGTGCCAGCAGCGTAACTAGCGGGGGGGTCTACGAGCAGTACTTC. Its translation is CASSVTSGGVYEQYF.